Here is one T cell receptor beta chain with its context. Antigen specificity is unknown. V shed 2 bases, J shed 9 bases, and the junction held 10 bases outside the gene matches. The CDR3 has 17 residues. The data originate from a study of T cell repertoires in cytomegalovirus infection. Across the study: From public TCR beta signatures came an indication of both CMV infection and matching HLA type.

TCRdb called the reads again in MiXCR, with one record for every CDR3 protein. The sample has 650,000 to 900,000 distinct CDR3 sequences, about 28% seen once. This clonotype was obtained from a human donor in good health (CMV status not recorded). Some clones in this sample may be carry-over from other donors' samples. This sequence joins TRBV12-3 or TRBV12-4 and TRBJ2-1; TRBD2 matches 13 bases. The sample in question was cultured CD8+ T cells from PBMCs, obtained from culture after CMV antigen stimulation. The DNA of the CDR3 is TGTGCCAGCAGTTTATGGGACCCGGGACTAGCGGGGACTGAGCAGTTCTTC. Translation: CASSLWDPGLAGTEQFF.